Listed below are T cell receptor beta chains from one sample, sequenced in a study of cytomegalovirus exposure and HLA in healthy donors. Measured with immunoSEQ multiplex PCR; TCRdb has only the in-frame clones, and not every one. Of approximately 150,000 clones in the sample, around 79% are singletons; the top ten hold roughly 3.6%. The material sequenced was PBMCs. These receptors all stem from a human donor in good health. Both conserved end residues are part of each CDR3. D genes are given only for firm matches. Not every row has a clone size; where given, it reads once, few, many or a size class.

J: TRBJ2-1
size: -
D: TRBD2
V: TRBV7-9
CDR3: CASRDTSGRSYNEQFF
DNA: TGTGCCAGCAGAGATACTAGCGGACGCTCCTACAATGAGCAGTTCTTC

J: TRBJ1-1
size: few
D: TRBD1
V: TRBV4-1
CDR3: CASSQDQGRGFVYTEAFF
DNA: TGCGCCAGCAGCCAAGATCAGGGCAGGGGGTTTGTGTACACTGAAGCTTTCTTT

J: TRBJ2-1
size: -
D: TRBD2
V: TRBV5-4
CDR3: CASSFPRVAGVYNEQFF
DNA: TGTGCCAGCAGCTTTCCCCGAGTAGCGGGGGTTTACAATGAGCAGTTCTTC

J: TRBJ2-5
size: -
D: -
V: TRBV30
CDR3: CAWGGLSGQETQYF
DNA: TGTGCCTGGGGAGGACTGTCTGGACAAGAGACCCAGTACTTC

J: TRBJ2-5
size: few
D: -
V: TRBV19
CDR3: CASSQQGTQYF
DNA: TGTGCCAGTTCACAACAGGGGACCCAGTACTTC

J: TRBJ2-3
size: -
D: TRBD2
V: TRBV7-6
CDR3: CASSDPLAPTDTQYF
DNA: TGTGCCAGCAGCGATCCACTAGCGCCCACAGATACGCAGTATTTT

J: TRBJ1-1
size: -
D: -
V: TRBV7-2
CDR3: CASRFSGTEAFF
DNA: TGTGCCAGCAGATTCAGTGGCACTGAAGCTTTCTTT

J: TRBJ1-1
size: -
D: -
V: TRBV5-8
CDR3: CASSLGRGTEAFF
DNA: TGTGCCAGCAGCTTAGGCAGGGGCACTGAAGCTTTCTTT

J: TRBJ2-7
size: -
D: -
V: TRBV28
CDR3: CASSRNREGPYEQYF
DNA: TGTGCCAGCAGCCGCAACAGGGAGGGGCCCTACGAGCAGTACTTC

J: TRBJ2-1
size: -
D: -
V: TRBV5-1
CDR3: CASSLAVGVYNEQFF
DNA: TGCGCCAGCAGCTTGGCCGTAGGGGTCTACAATGAGCAGTTCTTC

J: TRBJ2-5
size: few
D: -
V: TRBV5-6
CDR3: CASSETVRVQYF
DNA: TGTGCCAGCAGCGAAACCGTACGAGTGCAGTACTTC

J: TRBJ1-2
size: -
D: TRBD1
V: TRBV25-1
CDR3: CASSAQTGDRARGGYTF
DNA: TGTGCCAGCAGTGCCCAAACCGGGGACAGGGCGAGAGGTGGCTACACCTTC

J: TRBJ2-7
size: -
D: TRBD1
V: TRBV5-4
CDR3: CASSLGQGIYEQYF
DNA: TGTGCCAGCAGCTTAGGACAGGGTATCTACGAGCAGTACTTC

J: TRBJ1-6
size: -
D: -
V: TRBV14
CDR3: CASSVRGAGNSPLHF
DNA: TGTGCCAGCAGCGTCCGCGGGGCCGGTAATTCACCCCTCCACTTT

J: TRBJ2-3
size: -
D: -
V: TRBV4-2
CDR3: CASSQARDLSDTQYF
DNA: TGTGCCAGCAGCCAAGCTCGGGACTTGTCAGATACGCAGTATTTT

J: TRBJ1-2
size: -
D: -
V: TRBV5-1
CDR3: CASSLGVEGSGYTF
DNA: TGCGCCAGCAGCTTGGGGGTGGAGGGGTCTGGCTACACCTTC

J: TRBJ2-3
size: -
D: TRBD2
V: TRBV6-4
CDR3: CARSGRGFGDTQYF
DNA: TGTGCCAGATCGGGGCGGGGGTTCGGGGATACGCAGTATTTT

J: TRBJ2-1
size: once
D: -
V: TRBV19
CDR3: CASSTPPAYNEQFF
DNA: TGTGCCAGTAGTACCCCCCCAGCGTATAATGAGCAGTTCTTC

J: TRBJ2-1
size: -
D: TRBD2
V: TRBV19
CDR3: CASSNVASGYNEQFF
DNA: TGTGCCAGTAGTAACGTGGCTAGCGGGTACAATGAGCAGTTCTTC

J: TRBJ1-6
size: -
D: TRBD1
V: TRBV7-2
CDR3: CASSSRTGASSSPLHF
DNA: TGTGCCAGCAGCTCACGCACAGGGGCGTCTTCTTCACCCCTCCACTTT

J: TRBJ2-3
size: -
D: TRBD1
V: TRBV9
CDR3: CASSARQGITDTQYF
DNA: TGTGCCAGCAGCGCCAGACAGGGAATAACAGATACGCAGTATTTT

J: TRBJ1-2
size: -
D: TRBD1
V: TRBV7-9
CDR3: CASSFTGEGYTF
DNA: TGTGCCAGCAGCTTCACAGGGGAAGGCTACACCTTC

J: TRBJ2-7
size: -
D: -
V: TRBV5-1
CDR3: CASSLERYEQYF
DNA: TGCGCCAGCAGCTTGGAACGGTACGAGCAGTACTTC

J: TRBJ2-7
size: -
D: -
V: TRBV2
CDR3: CASSDRGILYEQYF
DNA: TGTGCCAGCAGTGATCGCGGCATTCTCTACGAGCAGTACTTC

J: TRBJ2-6
size: -
D: -
V: TRBV6-1
CDR3: CASSAQDSGANVLTF
DNA: TGTGCCAGCAGCGCACAAGACTCTGGGGCCAACGTCCTGACTTTC

J: TRBJ2-7
size: few
D: -
V: TRBV19
CDR3: CASSITSGSNTYEQYF
DNA: TGTGCCAGTAGTATAACCTCCGGGAGCAACACCTACGAGCAGTACTTC

J: TRBJ2-2
size: once
D: TRBD2
V: TRBV5-1
CDR3: CASSLGLAGVTGELFF
DNA: TGCGCCAGCAGCTTGGGACTAGCGGGGGTCACCGGGGAGCTGTTTTTT

J: TRBJ2-1
size: -
D: -
V: TRBV9
CDR3: CASSVENNGGNEQFF
DNA: TGTGCCAGCAGCGTAGAAAATAATGGAGGCAATGAGCAGTTCTTC

J: TRBJ2-7
size: -
D: TRBD1
V: TRBV18
CDR3: CASSPLRWDRYYEQYF
DNA: TGTGCCAGCTCACCGCTTCGTTGGGACAGGTACTACGAGCAGTACTTC